Here is one TCR beta chain with its context. Its target antigen remains unknown. This is a murine receptor, so its gene nomenclature and germline sequences are mouse based. The CDR3 is cut off 1 residue early in the read; its end comes from the germline J gene. The CDR3 starts with the cysteine, ends with the phenylalanine, and has 13 residues. Part of the CDR3 DNA is given, 36 bases translated from base 1. V loses 6 bases at its end and J loses 6 bases; junction bases beyond the gene matches: 3. Via the germline V gene, CDR1 is MSHET and CDR2 SYDVDS. Library preparation employed the immunoSEQ multiplex PCR assay. Adaptive Biotechnologies performed the TCRbeta CDR3 sequencing at survey depth and reported CDR3 sequences, V/J genes, productive frequency and template counts. Amplification of TCR beta CDR3 regions was performed from genomic DNA rather than from RNA. In the source study's methods: Jensen-Shannon divergence served to quantify pairwise repertoire overlap between tissues, with 0 meaning identical and 1 meaning complete divergence. Based on pairwise JSD values, tissues were grouped by single-linkage agglomerative hierarchical clustering, and the results were shown as dendrograms. GLIPH2 was run on all patient samples with simulation_depth 1000, kmer_min_depth 3, cdr3_length_cutoff 8, keeping groups with more than two unique CDR3s. In a standardized tissue-overlap score, Jaccard GLIPH-group overlap across patients was extrapolated to a standard repertoire size of 1000 clones. Associations of diversity with clinical or experimental variables used linear mixed-effect models with tissue fixed effects and individual random effects. Entries here come from immuneACCESS through TCRdb and include only in-frame sequences with V and J called. Some clones fail to appear in such tables; in the studies checked, an unresolved V gene covers under half of the shortfall, and the cause of the remainder is unknown. That table is the source of V, J and clone size, and D and trimming were worked out from the DNA. This sample gives 48,000 or so clones in total; less than 75% of them show up just once. The ten largest make up less than 0.85% of the sample.

The data originate from a study of tissue T cells after allogeneic stem cell transplantation (dated by TCRdb to between 2021 and 2023). As for the study more broadly: TCR beta repertoires were profiled across many tissues obtained from research autopsies of patients with and without GVHD, as well as in mouse models of GVHD. The human arm was a prospective observational study without blinding or randomization. The investigation overall reported the following: Which tissue TCRs were alloreactive or antigen-specific was not determined in the study, and some of the clones might have been host cells that persisted. Few T cell clones were found to be shared across patients, but shared repertoire signatures across patients were revealed in a tissue-specific fashion by motif-based clustering. In both patients and mice, T cells from blood and spleen picked up only a limited part of the TCR repertoire that was detected in tissues. The patient cohort was small and clinically heterogeneous, and sampling depth was acknowledged as a limitation. Within patients, how anatomically similar tissues were was a major factor shaping TCR repertoire composition, regardless of disease or transplant status.

The rearrangement combines TRBV29 with TRBJ2-3; 10 bases in between match TRBD1. The material sequenced was sorted cells pooled from one or two spleens. This TCR was sampled from a pool of C57BL/6 mice in good health. The CDR3 amino acid sequence is: CASRTGGGETLYF. CDR3 DNA (partial): TGTGCTAGCAGGACAGGGGGCGGGGAAACGCTGTAT.